The rows below give T cell receptor beta chains drawn from one sample of a study of T-cell memory formation after mild COVID-19. MiXCR, run by TCRdb on the 5' RACE reads, gives a single entry per CDR3 protein. Among about 130,000 distinct CDR3 sequences listed, about a sixth were seen once. The sample comprised PBMCs or a T cell subset sorted from them (not recorded which). All receptors come from a man between 18 and 35 years old who had mild COVID-19 (a few samples of this study predate the infection). Cell type and time point are not known. CDR3s include the opening cysteine and the closing phenylalanine or tryptophan. Each record gives: clone size, V gene, J gene, D gene, CDR3 protein, CDR3 DNA. D genes are given only for firm matches. Size values are once, few and many counts, or a class for expanded clones, and some rows have none.

many	TRBV20-1	TRBJ2-5	.	CSAESGRQQETQYF	TGCAGTGCCGAGTCGGGACGGCAACAAGAGACCCAGTACTTC
many	TRBV7-9	TRBJ2-7	.	CASTLSEASHEQYF	TGTGCCAGCACCCTCTCGGAGGCTAGCCACGAGCAGTACTTC
.	TRBV10-3	TRBJ1-3	TRBD1	CATNQGARGNTIYF	TGTGCCACAAACCAGGGGGCGAGAGGAAACACCATATATTTT
few	TRBV20-1	TRBJ2-7	.	CSARWWGTPSSYEQYF	TGCAGTGCTAGGTGGTGGGGGACACCGAGCTCCTACGAGCAGTACTTC
few	TRBV18	TRBJ2-1	.	CASSPRQATSYNEQFF	TGTGCCAGCTCACCAAGGCAGGCTACGTCCTACAATGAGCAGTTCTTC
.	TRBV10-3	TRBJ1-3	.	CAISESLGGNTIYF	TGTGCCATCAGTGAGTCCCTGGGTGGAAACACCATATATTTT
many	TRBV29-1	TRBJ2-7	TRBD1	CSAGTGGNEQYF	TGCAGTGCCGGGACAGGGGGCAACGAGCAGTACTTC
.	TRBV2	TRBJ2-3	TRBD1	CASGQEYTDTQYF	TGTGCCAGTGGACAGGAGTACACAGATACGCAGTATTTT
few	TRBV20-1	TRBJ2-3	.	CSASPGAATNTQYF	TGCAGTGCTAGTCCGGGGGCGGCAACTAATACGCAGTATTTT
.	TRBV2	TRBJ2-3	.	CASSGLITDTQYF	TGTGCCAGCAGTGGACTAATTACAGATACGCAGTATTTT
many	TRBV20-1	TRBJ2-2	.	CSAARGRELFF	TGCAGTGCAGCACGGGGTAGGGAGCTGTTTTTT
few	TRBV4-3	TRBJ2-3	.	CASSQENRMMQYF	TGCGCCAGCAGCCAAGAAAACAGGATGATGCAGTATTTT
.	TRBV5-1	TRBJ2-2	.	CASTFGALGELFF	TGCGCCAGCACCTTCGGCGCTCTGGGGGAGCTGTTTTTT
.	TRBV7-2	TRBJ2-3	TRBD1	CASMGTGVRTDTQYF	TGTGCCAGCATGGGGACAGGGGTACGCACAGATACGCAGTATTTT
.	TRBV6-5	TRBJ1-2	.	CASSYSVPDSSPGGYTF	TGTGCCAGCAGTTACTCGGTTCCGGACAGCTCCCCGGGGGGCTACACCTTC
.	TRBV6-6	TRBJ1-2	.	CASYRDGYTF	TGTGCCAGCTACAGGGATGGCTACACCTTC
.	TRBV12-3/TRBV12-4	TRBJ1-1	.	CASNLKPHTEAFF	TGTGCCAGCAACCTGAAGCCCCACACTGAAGCTTTCTTT
few	TRBV20-1	TRBJ2-3	TRBD2	CSAIGLAGPLRRNTQYF	TGCAGTGCCATCGGACTAGCGGGGCCCCTTAGGCGGAATACGCAGTATTTT
few	TRBV4-3	TRBJ2-3	.	CASSQDSRADTQYF	TGCGCCAGCAGCCAAGATTCCAGGGCAGATACGCAGTATTTT
.	TRBV29-1	TRBJ2-3	.	CSVAIEGQGDTQYF	TGCAGCGTCGCAATAGAGGGGCAAGGAGATACGCAGTATTTT
.	TRBV2	TRBJ2-5	.	CASTAGWGTQYF	TGTGCCAGCACGGCGGGCTGGGGGACCCAGTACTTC
few	TRBV5-1	TRBJ2-7	TRBD2	CASSLLAGGIDEQYF	TGCGCCAGCAGCTTGTTAGCGGGGGGCATCGACGAGCAGTACTTC
few	TRBV29-1	TRBJ1-1	.	CSARTEKAFF	TGCAGCGCCAGGACAGAGAAAGCTTTCTTT
.	TRBV5-1	TRBJ2-5	.	CASSLAPGGRETQYF	TGCGCCAGCAGCCTGGCCCCTGGGGGTAGAGAGACCCAGTACTTC
.	TRBV3-1	TRBJ2-1	.	CASSQDPGSNEQFF	TGTGCCAGCAGCCAAGATCCGGGCTCGAATGAGCAGTTCTTC
.	TRBV20-1	TRBJ2-3	TRBD2	CSAEREWVPDTQYF	TGCAGTGCCGAGCGGGAGTGGGTGCCAGATACGCAGTATTTT
few	TRBV20-1	TRBJ2-2	TRBD1	CSATDRLLGDTGELFF	TGCAGTGCAACGGACAGGCTCTTGGGGGACACCGGGGAGCTGTTTTTT
.	TRBV18	TRBJ2-2	.	CASSRVLGHVSGELFF	TGTGCCAGCTCACGGGTTCTAGGGCACGTATCCGGGGAGCTGTTTTTT
.	TRBV28	TRBJ2-2	.	CAPFVGPGRTNTGELFF	TGTGCCCCCTTTGTGGGCCCGGGGAGGACCAACACCGGGGAGCTGTTTTTT
.	TRBV25-1	TRBJ2-6	.	CASSEFGSGANVLTF	TGTGCCAGCAGTGAATTCGGCTCTGGGGCCAACGTCCTGACTTTC
.	TRBV14	TRBJ2-2	TRBD1	CASSPRQGRAGELFF	TGTGCCAGCAGCCCGCGACAGGGAAGGGCCGGGGAGCTGTTTTTT
few	TRBV7-2	TRBJ2-5	TRBD1	CASSLATGGGEETQYF	TGTGCCAGCAGCTTAGCGACAGGGGGAGGGGAAGAGACCCAGTACTTC
.	TRBV5-1	TRBJ1-5	.	CASSLIVSNQPQHF	TGCGCCAGCAGCTTGATAGTTAGCAATCAGCCCCAGCATTTT
.	TRBV19	TRBJ2-3	.	CARTPGGGANTQYF	TGTGCCAGGACCCCCGGTGGGGGGGCGAATACGCAGTATTTT
few	TRBV6-5	TRBJ2-1	TRBD2	CASGRASGKNNEQFF	TGTGCCAGCGGGAGGGCTAGCGGTAAAAACAATGAGCAGTTCTTC
few	TRBV5-1	TRBJ2-3	TRBD1	CASRPGQSTDTQYF	TGCGCCAGCAGGCCGGGACAGTCAACAGATACGCAGTATTTT
few	TRBV4-3	TRBJ2-4	TRBD1	CASSQVGTGKNIQYF	TGCGCCAGCAGCCAAGTTGGGACAGGGAAAAACATTCAGTACTTC
.	TRBV5-1	TRBJ2-7	.	CASSLGEARGEQYF	TGCGCCAGCAGCTTGGGGGAGGCAAGGGGAGAGCAGTACTTC
once	TRBV20-1	TRBJ1-6	.	CSVTGSPNSPLHF	TGCAGCGTAACCGGGTCCCCGAATTCACCCCTCCACTTT
few	TRBV11-2	TRBJ1-1	.	CASSLDQTVFGAFF	TGTGCCAGCAGCTTAGATCAAACTGTGTTCGGGGCTTTCTTT
few	TRBV7-9	TRBJ1-4	.	CASSYQGTNEKLFF	TGTGCCAGCAGTTACCAGGGAACTAATGAAAAACTGTTTTTT
few	TRBV18	TRBJ1-1	TRBD1	CASIPGQMNTEAFF	TGTGCCAGCATCCCGGGACAGATGAACACTGAAGCTTTCTTT
.	TRBV27	TRBJ1-2	TRBD1	CASRITGGYGYTF	TGTGCCAGCAGGATTACAGGGGGCTATGGCTACACCTTC
.	TRBV20-1	TRBJ2-5	TRBD1	CRARVRGTGRQTQYF	TGCCGTGCTAGAGTCCGTGGGACAGGGCGACAGACCCAGTACTTC